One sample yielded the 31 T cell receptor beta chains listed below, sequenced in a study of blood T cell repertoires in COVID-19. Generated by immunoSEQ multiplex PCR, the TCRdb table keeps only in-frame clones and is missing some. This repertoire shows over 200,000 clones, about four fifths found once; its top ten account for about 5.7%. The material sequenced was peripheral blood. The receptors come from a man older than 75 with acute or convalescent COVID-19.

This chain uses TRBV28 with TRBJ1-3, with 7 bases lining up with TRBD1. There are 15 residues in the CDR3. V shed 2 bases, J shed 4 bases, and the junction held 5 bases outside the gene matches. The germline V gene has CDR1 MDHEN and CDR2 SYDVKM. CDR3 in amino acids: CASSLPDRVGNTIYF. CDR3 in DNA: TGTGCCAGCAGTTTACCTGACAGGGTGGGAAACACCATATATTTT.

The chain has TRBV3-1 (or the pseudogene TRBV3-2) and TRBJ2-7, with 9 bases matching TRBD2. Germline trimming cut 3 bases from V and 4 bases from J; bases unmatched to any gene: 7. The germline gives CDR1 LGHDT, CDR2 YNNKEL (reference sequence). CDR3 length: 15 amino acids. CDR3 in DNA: TGTGCCAGCAGCCAGGGGCGGGGGGGCCTTTACGAGCAGTACTTC. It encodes CASSQGRGGLYEQYF.

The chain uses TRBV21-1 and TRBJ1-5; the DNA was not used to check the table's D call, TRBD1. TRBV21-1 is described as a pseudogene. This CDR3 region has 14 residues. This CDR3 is CASNGDRVEQPQHF. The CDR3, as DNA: TGTGCCAGCAACGGGGACAGGGTGGAACAGCCCCAGCATTTT.

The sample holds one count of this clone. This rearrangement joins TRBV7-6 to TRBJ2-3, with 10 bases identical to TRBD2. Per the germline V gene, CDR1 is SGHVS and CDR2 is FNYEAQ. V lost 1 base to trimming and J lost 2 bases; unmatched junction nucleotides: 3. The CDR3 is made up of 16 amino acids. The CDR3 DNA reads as TGTGCCAGCAGCTTAGGCACTAGCGGGAACACAGATACGCAGTATTTT. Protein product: CASSLGTSGNTDTQYF.

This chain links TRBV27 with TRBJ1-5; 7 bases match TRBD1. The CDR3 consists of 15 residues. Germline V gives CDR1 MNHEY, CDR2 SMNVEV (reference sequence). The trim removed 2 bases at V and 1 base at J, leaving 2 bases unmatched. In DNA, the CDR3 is TGTGCCAGCAGTTTAGCCAGGGGGAGCAATCAGCCCCAGCATTTT. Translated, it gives CASSLARGSNQPQHF.

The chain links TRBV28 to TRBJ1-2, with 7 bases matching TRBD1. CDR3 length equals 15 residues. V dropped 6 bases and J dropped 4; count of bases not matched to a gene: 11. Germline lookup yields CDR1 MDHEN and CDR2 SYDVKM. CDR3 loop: CASRDSRQGTYGYTF. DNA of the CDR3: TGTGCCAGCAGGGATAGTAGACAGGGTACCTATGGCTACACCTTC.

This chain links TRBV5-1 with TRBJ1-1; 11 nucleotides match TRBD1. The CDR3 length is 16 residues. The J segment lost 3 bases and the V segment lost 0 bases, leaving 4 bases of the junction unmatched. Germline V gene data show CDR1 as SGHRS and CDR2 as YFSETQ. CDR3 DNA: TGCGCCAGCAGCTTGGGGACAGGGGGCTTCGACACTGAAGCTTTCTTT. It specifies CASSLGTGGFDTEAFF.

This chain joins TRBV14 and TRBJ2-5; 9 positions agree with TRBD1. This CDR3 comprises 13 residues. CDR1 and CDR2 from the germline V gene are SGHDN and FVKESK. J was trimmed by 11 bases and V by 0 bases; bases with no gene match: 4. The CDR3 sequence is CASSQDIGTGQYF. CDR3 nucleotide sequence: TGTGCCAGCAGCCAAGATATTGGGACAGGGCAGTACTTC.

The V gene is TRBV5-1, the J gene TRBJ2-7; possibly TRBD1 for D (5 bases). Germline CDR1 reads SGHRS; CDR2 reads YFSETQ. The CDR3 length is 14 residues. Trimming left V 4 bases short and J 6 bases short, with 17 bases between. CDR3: CASSPPDTRSEQYF. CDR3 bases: TGCGCCAGCAGCCCTCCGGACACTCGGTCCGAGCAGTACTTC. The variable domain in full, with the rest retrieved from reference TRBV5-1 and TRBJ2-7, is KAGVTQTPRYLIKTRGQQVTLSCSPISGHRSVSWYQQTPGQGLQFLFEYFSETQRNKGNFPGRFSGRQFSNSRSEMNVSTLELGDSALYLCASSPPDTRSEQYFGPGTRLTVT.

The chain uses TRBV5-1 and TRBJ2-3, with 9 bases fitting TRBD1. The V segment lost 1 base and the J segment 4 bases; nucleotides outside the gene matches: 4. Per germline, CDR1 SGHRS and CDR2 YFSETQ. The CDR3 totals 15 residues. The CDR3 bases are TGCGCCAGCAGCTTGAACAGGGGGCACTCAGATACGCAGTATTTT. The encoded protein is CASSLNRGHSDTQYF.

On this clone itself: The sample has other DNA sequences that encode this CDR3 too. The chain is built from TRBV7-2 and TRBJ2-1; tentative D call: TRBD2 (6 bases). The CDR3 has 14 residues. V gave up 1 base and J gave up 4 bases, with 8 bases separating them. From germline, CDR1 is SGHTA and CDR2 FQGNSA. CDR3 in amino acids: CASSLGLVYNEQFF. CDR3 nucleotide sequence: TGTGCCAGCAGCTTAGGACTAGTGTACAATGAGCAGTTCTTC.

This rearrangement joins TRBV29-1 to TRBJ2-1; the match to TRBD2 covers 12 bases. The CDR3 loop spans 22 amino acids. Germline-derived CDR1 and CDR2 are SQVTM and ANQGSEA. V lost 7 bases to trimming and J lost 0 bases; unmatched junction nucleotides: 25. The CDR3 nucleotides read TGCAGCGGGAAAGTCGAAGTGGGGGCTAGCGGGAGGGCCTGGATCTCCTACAATGAGCAGTTCTTC. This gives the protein CSGKVEVGASGRAWISYNEQFF.

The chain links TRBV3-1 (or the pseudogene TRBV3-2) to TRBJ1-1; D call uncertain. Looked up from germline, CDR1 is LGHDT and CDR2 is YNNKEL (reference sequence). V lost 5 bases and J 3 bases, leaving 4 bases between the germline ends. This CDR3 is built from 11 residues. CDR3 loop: CASSDYTEAFF. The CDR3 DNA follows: TGTGCCAGCAGCGACTACACTGAAGCTTTCTTT.

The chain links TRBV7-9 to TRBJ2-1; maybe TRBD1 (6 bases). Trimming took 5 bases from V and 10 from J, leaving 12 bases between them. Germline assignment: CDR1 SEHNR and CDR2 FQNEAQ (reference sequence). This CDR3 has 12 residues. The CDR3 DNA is TGTGCCAGCAGCCCTATGGACAGAGAGCAGTTCTTC. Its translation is CASSPMDREQFF.

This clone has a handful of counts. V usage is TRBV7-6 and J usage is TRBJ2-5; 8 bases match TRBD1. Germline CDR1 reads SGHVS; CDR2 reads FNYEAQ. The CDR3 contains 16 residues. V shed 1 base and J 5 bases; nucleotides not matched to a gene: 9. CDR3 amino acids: CASSLVPQGAGETQYF. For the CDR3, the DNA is TGTGCCAGCAGCTTAGTCCCCCAGGGGGCCGGGGAGACCCAGTACTTC.

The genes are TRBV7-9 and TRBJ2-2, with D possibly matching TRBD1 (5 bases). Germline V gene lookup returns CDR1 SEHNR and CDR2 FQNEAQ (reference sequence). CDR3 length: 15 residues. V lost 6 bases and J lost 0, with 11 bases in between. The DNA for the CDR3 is TGTGCCAGCAGTGTAGACAGCCCGAACACCGGGGAGCTGTTTTTT. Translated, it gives CASSVDSPNTGELFF.

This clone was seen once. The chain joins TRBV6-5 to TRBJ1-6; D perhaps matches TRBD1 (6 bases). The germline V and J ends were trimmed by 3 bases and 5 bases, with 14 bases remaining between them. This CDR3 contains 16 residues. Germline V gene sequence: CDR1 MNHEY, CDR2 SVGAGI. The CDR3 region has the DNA TGTGCCAGCAGTTATCGGGGGGGCACCAATAATTCACCCCTCCACTTT. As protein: CASSYRGGTNNSPLHF.

CDR3 in DNA: TGTGCCACCAGCAGAGACCTAGGTCGGGCTTTCTTT. Translation: CATSRDLGRAFF. The chain employs TRBV15 and TRBJ1-1, with unresolved D. The V end lost 0 bases, the J end lost 11 bases, and 10 bases lay between the germline ends. The CDR3 runs 12 residues. CDR1 LNHNV and CDR2 YYDKDF come from the germline V gene (reference sequence). Drawing the rest from reference TRBV15 and TRBJ1-1, the complete variable domain is DAMVIQNPRYQVTQFGKPVTLSCSQTLNHNVMYWYQQKSSQAPKLLFHYYDKDFNNEADTPDNFQSRRPNTSFCFLDIRSPGLGDTAMYLCATSRDLGRAFFGQGTRLTVV.

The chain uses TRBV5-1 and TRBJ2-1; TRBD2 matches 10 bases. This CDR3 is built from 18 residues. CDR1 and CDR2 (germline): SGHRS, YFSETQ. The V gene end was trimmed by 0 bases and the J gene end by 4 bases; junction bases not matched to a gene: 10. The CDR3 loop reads CASSLGLAGVSQYNEQFF. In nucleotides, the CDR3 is TGCGCCAGCAGCTTGGGGCTAGCGGGAGTATCCCAGTACAATGAGCAGTTCTTC.

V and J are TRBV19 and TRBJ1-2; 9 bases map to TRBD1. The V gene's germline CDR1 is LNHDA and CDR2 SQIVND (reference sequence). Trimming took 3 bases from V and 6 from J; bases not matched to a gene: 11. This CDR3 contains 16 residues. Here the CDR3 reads CASSIPPGTGINGYTF. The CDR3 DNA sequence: TGTGCCAGTAGTATCCCCCCCGGGACAGGGATAAATGGCTACACCTTC.

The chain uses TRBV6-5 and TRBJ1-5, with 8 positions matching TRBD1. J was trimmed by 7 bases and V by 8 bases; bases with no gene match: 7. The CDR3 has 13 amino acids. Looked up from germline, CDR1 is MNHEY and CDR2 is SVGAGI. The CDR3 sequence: CASHPPGGQPQHF. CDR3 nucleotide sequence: TGTGCCAGCCACCCCCCAGGGGGCCAGCCCCAGCATTTT.

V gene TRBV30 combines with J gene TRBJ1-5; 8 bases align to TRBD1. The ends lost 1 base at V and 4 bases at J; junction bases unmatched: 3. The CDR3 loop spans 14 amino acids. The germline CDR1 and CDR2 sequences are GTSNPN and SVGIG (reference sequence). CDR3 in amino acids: CAWSAQGGNQPQHF. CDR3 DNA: TGTGCCTGGAGTGCACAGGGGGGGAATCAGCCCCAGCATTTT. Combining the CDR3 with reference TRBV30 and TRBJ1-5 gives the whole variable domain SQTIHQWPATLVQPVGSPLSLECTVEGTSNPNLYWYRQAAGRGLQLLFYSVGIGQISSEVPQNLSASRPQDRQFILSSKKLLLSDSGFYLCAWSAQGGNQPQHFGDGTRLSIL.

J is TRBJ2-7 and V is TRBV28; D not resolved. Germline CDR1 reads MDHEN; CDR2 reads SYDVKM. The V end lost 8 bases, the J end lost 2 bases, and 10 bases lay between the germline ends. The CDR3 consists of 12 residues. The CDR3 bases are TGTGCCAGCCACCGCAGGCCCTACGAGCAGTACTTC. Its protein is CASHRRPYEQYF.

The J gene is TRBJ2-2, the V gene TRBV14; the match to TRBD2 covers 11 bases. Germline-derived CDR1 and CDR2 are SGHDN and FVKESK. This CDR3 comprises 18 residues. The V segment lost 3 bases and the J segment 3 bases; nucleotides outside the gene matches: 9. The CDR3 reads CASSHKGGLADYTGELFF. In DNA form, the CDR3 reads TGTGCCAGCAGCCACAAAGGGGGACTAGCGGACTACACCGGGGAGCTGTTTTTT.

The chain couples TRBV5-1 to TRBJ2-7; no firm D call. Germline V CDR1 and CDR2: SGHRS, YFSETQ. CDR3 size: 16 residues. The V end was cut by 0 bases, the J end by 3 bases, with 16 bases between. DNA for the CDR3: TGCGCCAGCAGCTTGGGCCGGTCTCACTCCTACTACGAGCAGTACTTC. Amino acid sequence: CASSLGRSHSYYEQYF. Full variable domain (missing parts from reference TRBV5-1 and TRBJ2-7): KAGVTQTPRYLIKTRGQQVTLSCSPISGHRSVSWYQQTPGQGLQFLFEYFSETQRNKGNFPGRFSGRQFSNSRSEMNVSTLELGDSALYLCASSLGRSHSYYEQYFGPGTRLTVT.

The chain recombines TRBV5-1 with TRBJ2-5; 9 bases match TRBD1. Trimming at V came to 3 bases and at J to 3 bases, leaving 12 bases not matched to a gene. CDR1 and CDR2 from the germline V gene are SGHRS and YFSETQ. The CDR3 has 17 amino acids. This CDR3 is CASSWGPGQGEKETQYF. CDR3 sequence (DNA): TGCGCCAGCAGCTGGGGACCGGGACAGGGAGAGAAAGAGACCCAGTACTTC.

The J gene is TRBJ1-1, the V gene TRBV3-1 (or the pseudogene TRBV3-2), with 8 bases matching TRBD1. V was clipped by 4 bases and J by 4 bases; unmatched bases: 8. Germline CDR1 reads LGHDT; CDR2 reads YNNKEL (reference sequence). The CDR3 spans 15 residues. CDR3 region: CASSRRQGSSTEAFF. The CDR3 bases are TGTGCCAGCAGCCGAAGACAGGGGTCTAGCACTGAAGCTTTCTTT.

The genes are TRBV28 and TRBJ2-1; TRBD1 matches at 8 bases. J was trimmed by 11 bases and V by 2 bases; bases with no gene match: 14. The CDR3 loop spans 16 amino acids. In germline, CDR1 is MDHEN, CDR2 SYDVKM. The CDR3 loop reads CASSLPRQGNTKQQFF. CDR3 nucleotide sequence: TGTGCCAGCAGTTTACCAAGACAGGGGAATACCAAGCAGCAGTTCTTC.

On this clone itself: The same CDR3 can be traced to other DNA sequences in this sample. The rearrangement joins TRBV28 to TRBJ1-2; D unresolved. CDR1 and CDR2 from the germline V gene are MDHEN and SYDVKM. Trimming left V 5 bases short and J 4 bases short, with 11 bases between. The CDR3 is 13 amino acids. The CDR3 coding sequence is TGTGCCAGCAGTCCCCCACGGAGCTATGGCTACACCTTC. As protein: CASSPPRSYGYTF.

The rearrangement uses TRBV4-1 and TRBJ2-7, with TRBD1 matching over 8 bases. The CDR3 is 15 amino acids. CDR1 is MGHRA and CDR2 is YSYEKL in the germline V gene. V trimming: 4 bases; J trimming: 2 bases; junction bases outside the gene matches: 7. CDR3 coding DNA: TGCGCCAGCAGCCTCGGACAGGGTCGACCCTACGAGCAGTACTTC. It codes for CASSLGQGRPYEQYF.

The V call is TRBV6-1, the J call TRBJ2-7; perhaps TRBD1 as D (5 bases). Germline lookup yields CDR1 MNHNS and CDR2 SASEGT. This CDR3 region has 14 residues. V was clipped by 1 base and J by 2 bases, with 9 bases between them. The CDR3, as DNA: TGTGCCAGCAGTGAAGGGACACGTCCCTACGAGCAGTACTTC. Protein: CASSEGTRPYEQYF.